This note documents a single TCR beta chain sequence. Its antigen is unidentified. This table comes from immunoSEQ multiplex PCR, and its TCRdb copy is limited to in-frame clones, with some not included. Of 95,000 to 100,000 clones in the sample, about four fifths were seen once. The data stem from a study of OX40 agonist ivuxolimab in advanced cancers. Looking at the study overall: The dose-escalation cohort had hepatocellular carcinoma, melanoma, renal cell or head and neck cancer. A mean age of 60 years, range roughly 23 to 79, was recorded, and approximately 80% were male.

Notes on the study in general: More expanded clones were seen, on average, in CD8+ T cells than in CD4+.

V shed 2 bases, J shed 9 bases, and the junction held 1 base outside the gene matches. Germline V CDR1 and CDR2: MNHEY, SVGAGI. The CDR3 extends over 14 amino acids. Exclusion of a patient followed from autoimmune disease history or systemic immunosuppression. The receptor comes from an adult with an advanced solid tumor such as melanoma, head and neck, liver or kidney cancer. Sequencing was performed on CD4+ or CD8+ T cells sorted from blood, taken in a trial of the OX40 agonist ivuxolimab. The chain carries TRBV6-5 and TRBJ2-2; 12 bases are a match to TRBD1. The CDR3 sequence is CASSYGTGGRELFF. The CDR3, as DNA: TGTGCCAGCAGTTACGGGACAGGGGGCCGGGAGCTGTTTTTT.